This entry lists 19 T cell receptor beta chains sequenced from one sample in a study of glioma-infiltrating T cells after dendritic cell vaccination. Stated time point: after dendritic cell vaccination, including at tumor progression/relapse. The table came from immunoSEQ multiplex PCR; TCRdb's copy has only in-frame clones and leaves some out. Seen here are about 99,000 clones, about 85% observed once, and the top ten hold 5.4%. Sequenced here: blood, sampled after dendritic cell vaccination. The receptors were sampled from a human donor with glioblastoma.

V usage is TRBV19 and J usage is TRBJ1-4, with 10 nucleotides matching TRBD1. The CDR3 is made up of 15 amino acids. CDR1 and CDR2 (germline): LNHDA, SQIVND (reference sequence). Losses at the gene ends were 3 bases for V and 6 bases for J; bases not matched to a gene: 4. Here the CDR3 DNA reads TGTGCCAGTAGTATTAGAGGGACAGGGGATGAAAAACTGTTTTTT. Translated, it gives CASSIRGTGDEKLFF.

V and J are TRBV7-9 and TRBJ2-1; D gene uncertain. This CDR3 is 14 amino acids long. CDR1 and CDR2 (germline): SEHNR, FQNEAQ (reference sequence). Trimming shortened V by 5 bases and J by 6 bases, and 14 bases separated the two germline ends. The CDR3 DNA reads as TGTGCCAGCAGCCCTCCCCGACTTTCCAATGAGCAGTTCTTC. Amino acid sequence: CASSPPRLSNEQFF.

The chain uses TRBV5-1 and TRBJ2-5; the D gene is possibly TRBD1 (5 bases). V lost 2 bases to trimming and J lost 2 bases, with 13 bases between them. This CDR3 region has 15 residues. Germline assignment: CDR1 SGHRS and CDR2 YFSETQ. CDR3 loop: CASSFPTARQETQYF. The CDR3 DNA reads TGCGCCAGCAGCTTTCCGACAGCCAGACAAGAGACCCAGTACTTC.

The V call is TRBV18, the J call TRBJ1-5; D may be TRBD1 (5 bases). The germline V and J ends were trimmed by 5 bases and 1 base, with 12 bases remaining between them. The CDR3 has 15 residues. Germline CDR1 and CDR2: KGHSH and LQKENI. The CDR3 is CASSIVGASNQPQHF. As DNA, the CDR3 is TGTGCCAGCTCAATTGTAGGGGCCAGCAATCAGCCCCAGCATTTT.

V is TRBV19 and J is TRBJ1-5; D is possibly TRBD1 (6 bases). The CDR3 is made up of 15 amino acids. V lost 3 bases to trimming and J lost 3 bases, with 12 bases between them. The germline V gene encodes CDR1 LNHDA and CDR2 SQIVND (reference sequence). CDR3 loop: CASSIHRDLNQPQHF. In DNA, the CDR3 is TGTGCCAGTAGTATCCACAGGGATCTCAATCAGCCCCAGCATTTT.

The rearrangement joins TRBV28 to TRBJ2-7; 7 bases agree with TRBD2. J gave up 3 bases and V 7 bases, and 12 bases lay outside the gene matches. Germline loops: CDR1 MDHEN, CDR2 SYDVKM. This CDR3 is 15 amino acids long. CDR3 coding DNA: TGTGCCAGCAACACTCCCGGGGGGAATCACTACGAGCAGTACTTC. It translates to CASNTPGGNHYEQYF.

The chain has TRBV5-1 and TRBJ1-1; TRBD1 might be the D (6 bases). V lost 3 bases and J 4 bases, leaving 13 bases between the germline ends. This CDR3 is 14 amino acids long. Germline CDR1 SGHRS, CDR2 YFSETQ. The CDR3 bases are TGCGCCAGCAGCTGGATGGACAGTGGCACTGAAGCTTTCTTT. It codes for CASSWMDSGTEAFF.

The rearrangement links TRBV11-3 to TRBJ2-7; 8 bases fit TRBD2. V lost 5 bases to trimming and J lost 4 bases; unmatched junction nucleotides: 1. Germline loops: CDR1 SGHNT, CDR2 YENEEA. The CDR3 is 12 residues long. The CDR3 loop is CASSRGGYEQYF. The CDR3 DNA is TGTGCCAGCAGCCGCGGGGGGTACGAGCAGTACTTC.

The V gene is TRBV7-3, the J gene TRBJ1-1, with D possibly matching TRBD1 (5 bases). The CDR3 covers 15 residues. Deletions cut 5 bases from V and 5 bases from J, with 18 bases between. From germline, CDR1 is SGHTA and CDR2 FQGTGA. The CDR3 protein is CASSPHGGRETEAFF. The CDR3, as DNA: TGTGCCAGCAGCCCGCACGGGGGTCGGGAGACTGAAGCTTTCTTT.

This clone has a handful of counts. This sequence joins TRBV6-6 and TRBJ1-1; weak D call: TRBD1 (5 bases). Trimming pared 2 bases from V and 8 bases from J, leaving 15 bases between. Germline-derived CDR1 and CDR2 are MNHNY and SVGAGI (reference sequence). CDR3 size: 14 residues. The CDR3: CASSYLGQGTEAFF. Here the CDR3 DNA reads TGTGCCAGCAGTTACCTCGGCCAGGGTACCGAAGCTTTCTTT.

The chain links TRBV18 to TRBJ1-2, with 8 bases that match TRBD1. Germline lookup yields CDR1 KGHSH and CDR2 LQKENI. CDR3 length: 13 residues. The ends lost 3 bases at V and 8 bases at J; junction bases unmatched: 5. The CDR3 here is CASSPQGAEGYTF. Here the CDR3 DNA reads TGTGCCAGCTCACCTCAGGGGGCAGAGGGCTACACCTTC. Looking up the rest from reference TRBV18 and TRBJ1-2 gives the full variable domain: NAGVMQNPRHLVRRRGQEARLRCSPMKGHSHVYWYRQLPEEGLKFMVYLQKENIIDESGMPKERFSAEFPKEGPSILRIQQVVRGDSAAYFCASSPQGAEGYTFGSGTRLTVV.

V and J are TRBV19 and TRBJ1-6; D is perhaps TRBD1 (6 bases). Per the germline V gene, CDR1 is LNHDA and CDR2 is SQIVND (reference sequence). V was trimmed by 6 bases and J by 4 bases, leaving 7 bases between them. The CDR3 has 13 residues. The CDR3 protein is CASRGQYNSPLHF. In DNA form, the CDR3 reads TGTGCCAGTAGGGGACAATATAATTCACCCCTCCACTTT.

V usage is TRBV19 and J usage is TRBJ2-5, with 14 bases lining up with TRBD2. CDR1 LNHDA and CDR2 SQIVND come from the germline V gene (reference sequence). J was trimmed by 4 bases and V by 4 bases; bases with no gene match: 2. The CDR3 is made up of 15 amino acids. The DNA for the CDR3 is TGTGCCAGTAGTAAGGGACTAGCGGGGGCAGAGACCCAGTACTTC. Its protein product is CASSKGLAGAETQYF.

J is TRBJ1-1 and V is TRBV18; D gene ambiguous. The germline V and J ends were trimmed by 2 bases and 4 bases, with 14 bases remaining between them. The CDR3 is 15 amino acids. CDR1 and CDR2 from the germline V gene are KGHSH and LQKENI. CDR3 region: CASSPGLQLGTEAFF. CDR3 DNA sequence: TGTGCCAGCTCACCAGGCTTACAGTTAGGCACTGAAGCTTTCTTT.

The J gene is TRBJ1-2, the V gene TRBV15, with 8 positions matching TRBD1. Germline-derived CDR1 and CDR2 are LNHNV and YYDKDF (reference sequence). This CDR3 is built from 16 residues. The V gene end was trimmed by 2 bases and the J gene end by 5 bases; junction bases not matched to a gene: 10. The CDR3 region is CATSRLEDRGIYGYTF. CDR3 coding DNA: TGTGCCACCAGCAGACTAGAAGACAGGGGTATTTATGGCTACACCTTC.

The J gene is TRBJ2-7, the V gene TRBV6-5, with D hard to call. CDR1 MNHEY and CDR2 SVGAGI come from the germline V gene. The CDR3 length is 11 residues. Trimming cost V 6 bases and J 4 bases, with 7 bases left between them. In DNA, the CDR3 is TGTGCCAGCAGCAAGCTATACGAGCAGTACTTC. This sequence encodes CASSKLYEQYF.

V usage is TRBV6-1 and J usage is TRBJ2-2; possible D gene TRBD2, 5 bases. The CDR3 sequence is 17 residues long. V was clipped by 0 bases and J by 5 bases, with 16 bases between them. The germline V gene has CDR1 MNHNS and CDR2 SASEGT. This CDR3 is CASSEANGPGGTGELFF. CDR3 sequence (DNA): TGTGCCAGCAGTGAAGCGAACGGCCCCGGAGGAACCGGGGAGCTGTTTTTT.

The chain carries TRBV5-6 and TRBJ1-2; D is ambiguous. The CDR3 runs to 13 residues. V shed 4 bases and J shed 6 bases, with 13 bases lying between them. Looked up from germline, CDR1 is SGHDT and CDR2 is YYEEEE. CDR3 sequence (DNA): TGTGCCAGCAGCGCCTACACGGGGAATGGCTACACCTTC. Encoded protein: CASSAYTGNGYTF.

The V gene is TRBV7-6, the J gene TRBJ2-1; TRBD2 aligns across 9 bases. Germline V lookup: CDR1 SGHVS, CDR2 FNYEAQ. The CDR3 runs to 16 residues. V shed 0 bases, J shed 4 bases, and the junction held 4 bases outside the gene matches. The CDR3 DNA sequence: TGTGCCAGCAGCTTAGCACCAGCGGGAGGTTACAATGAGCAGTTCTTC. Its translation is CASSLAPAGGYNEQFF.